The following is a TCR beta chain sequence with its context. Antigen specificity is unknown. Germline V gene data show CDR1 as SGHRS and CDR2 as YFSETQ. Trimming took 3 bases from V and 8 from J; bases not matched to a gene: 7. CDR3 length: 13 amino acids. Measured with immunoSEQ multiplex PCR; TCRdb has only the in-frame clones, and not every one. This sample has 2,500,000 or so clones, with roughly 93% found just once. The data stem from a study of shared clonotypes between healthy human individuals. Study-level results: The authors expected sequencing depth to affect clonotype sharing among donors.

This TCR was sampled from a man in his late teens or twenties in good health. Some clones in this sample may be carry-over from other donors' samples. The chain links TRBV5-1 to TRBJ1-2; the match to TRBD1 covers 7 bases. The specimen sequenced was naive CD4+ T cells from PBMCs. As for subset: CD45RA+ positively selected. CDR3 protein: CASSSGTVDGYTF. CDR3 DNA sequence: TGCGCCAGCAGCTCAGGGACAGTAGACGGCTACACCTTC.